Listed below are T cell receptor beta chains from one sample, sequenced in a study of chronic HIV infection and antiretroviral therapy. TCRdb reanalysed the 5' RACE reads using MiXCR and keeps one entry per CDR3 protein. The sample has 45,000 to 55,000 distinct CDR3 sequences, 15% to 20% seen once; the top ten hold about 2.7%. The source material was peripheral blood. These receptors originate from an adult who had HIV and had not received antiretroviral therapy, or was an uninfected healthy control (not recorded which). CDR3s leave out the opening cysteine and the closing phenylalanine or tryptophan.

CDR3 length	V gene	J gene	CDR3 protein
12	TRBV28	TRBJ1-3	ASSRGLAGNTIY
14	TRBV28	TRBJ2-4	ASSSPGTGGLDIQY
13	TRBV27	TRBJ2-7	ATSPGTSGTYEQY
13	TRBV28	TRBJ2-7	ASSFSSGTDYEQY
15	TRBV4-1	TRBJ1-6	ASSQEVSSSYNSPLH
11	TRBV2	TRBJ2-3	ASSGPSSDTQY
14	TRBV6-1	TRBJ2-7	ASSEAAADLTYEQY
12	TRBV28	TRBJ1-1	ASPQTGSPTEAF
13	TRBV13	TRBJ1-1	ASSPYRDRNTEAF
10	TRBV28	TRBJ2-7	ASSLSTYEQY
10	TRBV27	TRBJ2-1	ASAGRYNEQF
11	TRBV7-3	TRBJ1-1	ASSLTGGAEAF
12	TRBV24-1	TRBJ1-5	ATSAQGGNQPQH
11	TRBV18	TRBJ2-7	ASSTTSRQVWN
9	TRBV28	TRBJ1-1	ASSYNLEAF
11	TRBV7-9	TRBJ2-5	ASSRRALETQY
12	TRBV6-5	TRBJ1-1	ASSYSRGGAEAF
12	TRBV29-1	TRBJ2-3	SYRLAGTTDTQY
13	TRBV5-1	TRBJ2-6	ASSWDSSGANVLT
12	TRBV5-1	TRBJ1-4	ASSWTGGNEKLF
12	TRBV5-5	TRBJ1-6	ASSRRLPDSPLH
9	TRBV28	TRBJ2-1	ASSIMWEQF
13	TRBV7-3	TRBJ2-5	ASSREGLPRETQY
17	TRBV5-1	TRBJ2-6	ASSFHIGTDYSGANVLT
11	TRBV18	TRBJ1-2	ASSTLDSYGYT
13	TRBV28	TRBJ1-5	ASSFQDRANQPQH
10	TRBV2	TRBJ1-1	ASRQSRTEAF
14	TRBV28	TRBJ2-4	ASSLGHYRAKNIQY
10	TRBV5-1	TRBJ2-7	ASSQSAYEQY
10	TRBV5-1	TRBJ2-1	ASSLVDSEQF
11	TRBV15	TRBJ2-1	ATSAGLVNEQF
11	TRBV28	TRBJ2-2	ASSLRGYRELF
12	TRBV2	TRBJ2-3	ASRRTRGTDTQY
12	TRBV5-1	TRBJ1-5	ASSPTGDNQPQH
15	TRBV7-2	TRBJ2-1	ASSLALQGAVDNEQF
14	TRBV4-1	TRBJ1-2	ASSQGTTGGPYGYT
13	TRBV20-1	TRBJ2-1	SANQGRDFYNEQF
12	TRBV5-1	TRBJ2-1	ASSFRKTDNEQF
13	TRBV6-5	TRBJ1-5	ATGGVADRGQPQH
12	TRBV11-2	TRBJ1-2	ASSFRRGPDGYT
14	TRBV4-1	TRBJ2-1	ASSQLRGRRNNEQF